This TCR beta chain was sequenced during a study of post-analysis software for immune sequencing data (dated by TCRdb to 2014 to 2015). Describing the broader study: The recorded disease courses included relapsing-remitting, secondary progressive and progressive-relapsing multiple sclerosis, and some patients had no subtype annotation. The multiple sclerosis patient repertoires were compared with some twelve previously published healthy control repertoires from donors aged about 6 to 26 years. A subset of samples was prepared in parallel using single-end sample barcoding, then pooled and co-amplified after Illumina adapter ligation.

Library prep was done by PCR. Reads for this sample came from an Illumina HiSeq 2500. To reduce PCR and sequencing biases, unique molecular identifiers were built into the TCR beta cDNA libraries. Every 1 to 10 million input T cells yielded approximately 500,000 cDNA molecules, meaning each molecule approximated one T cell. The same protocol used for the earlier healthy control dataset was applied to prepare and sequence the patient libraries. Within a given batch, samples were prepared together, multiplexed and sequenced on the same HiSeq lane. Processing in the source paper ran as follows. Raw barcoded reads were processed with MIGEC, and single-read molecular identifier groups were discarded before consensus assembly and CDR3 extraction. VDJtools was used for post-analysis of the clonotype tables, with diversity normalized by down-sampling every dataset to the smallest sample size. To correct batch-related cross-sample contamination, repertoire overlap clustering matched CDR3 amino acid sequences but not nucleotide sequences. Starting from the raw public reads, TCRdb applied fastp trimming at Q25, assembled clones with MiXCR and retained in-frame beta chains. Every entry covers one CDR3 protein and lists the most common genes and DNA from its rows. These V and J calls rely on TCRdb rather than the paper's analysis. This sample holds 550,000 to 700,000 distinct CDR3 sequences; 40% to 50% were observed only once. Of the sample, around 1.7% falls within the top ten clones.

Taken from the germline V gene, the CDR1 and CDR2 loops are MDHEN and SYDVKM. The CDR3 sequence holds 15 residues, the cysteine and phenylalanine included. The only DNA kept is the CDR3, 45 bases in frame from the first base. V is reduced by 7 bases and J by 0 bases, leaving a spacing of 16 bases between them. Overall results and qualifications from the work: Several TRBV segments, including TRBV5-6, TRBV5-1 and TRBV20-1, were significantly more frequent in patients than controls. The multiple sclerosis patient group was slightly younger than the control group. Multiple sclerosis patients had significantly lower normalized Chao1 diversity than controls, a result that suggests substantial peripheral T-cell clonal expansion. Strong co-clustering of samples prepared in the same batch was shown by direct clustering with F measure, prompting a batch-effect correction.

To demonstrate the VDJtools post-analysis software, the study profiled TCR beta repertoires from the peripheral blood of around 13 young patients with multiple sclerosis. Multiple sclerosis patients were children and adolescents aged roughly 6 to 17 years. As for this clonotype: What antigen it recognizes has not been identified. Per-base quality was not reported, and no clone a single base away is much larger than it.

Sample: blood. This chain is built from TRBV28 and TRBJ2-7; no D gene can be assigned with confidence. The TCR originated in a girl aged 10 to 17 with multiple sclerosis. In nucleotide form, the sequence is TGTGCCAGCACCCCTTCGGGCCCAAACTCCTACGAGCAGTACTTC. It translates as CASTPSGPNSYEQYF.